This T cell receptor beta chain originates from a study of blood T cells in healthy people across ages. General study findings and limits: Observed TCR beta diversity per million T cells went down as age went up. This fall followed a roughly linear course with age. Both higher diversity and more naive CD4+ cells marked long-lived donors when set against aged donors. Naive T cell percentage strongly correlated with TCR beta diversity.

PCR was performed a second time for about 7 to 11 cycles using a sample-barcoded 5' primer and a J-beta primer mix. TCRdb independently ran MiXCR on the 5' RACE reads; one entry per CDR3 protein. Of fewer than 1.5 million distinct CDR3 sequences listed, approximately 42% are singletons. With regard to this clonotype: Its antigen is unidentified.

CDR3 length: 12 amino acids. Per the germline V gene, CDR1 is LGHNT and CDR2 is FRNRAP. Trimming removed 9 bases at V and 11 bases at J, with 19 bases between. The chain couples TRBV12-5 to TRBJ2-5; D assignment may be TRBD1 or TRBD2 (6 bases each). This TCR came from a woman in her late teens or twenties in good health. Sequenced input: blood. CDR3 region: CASRGRYTEQYF. CDR3 DNA sequence: TGTGCTAGCCGGGGGCGCTACACTGAGCAGTACTTC.